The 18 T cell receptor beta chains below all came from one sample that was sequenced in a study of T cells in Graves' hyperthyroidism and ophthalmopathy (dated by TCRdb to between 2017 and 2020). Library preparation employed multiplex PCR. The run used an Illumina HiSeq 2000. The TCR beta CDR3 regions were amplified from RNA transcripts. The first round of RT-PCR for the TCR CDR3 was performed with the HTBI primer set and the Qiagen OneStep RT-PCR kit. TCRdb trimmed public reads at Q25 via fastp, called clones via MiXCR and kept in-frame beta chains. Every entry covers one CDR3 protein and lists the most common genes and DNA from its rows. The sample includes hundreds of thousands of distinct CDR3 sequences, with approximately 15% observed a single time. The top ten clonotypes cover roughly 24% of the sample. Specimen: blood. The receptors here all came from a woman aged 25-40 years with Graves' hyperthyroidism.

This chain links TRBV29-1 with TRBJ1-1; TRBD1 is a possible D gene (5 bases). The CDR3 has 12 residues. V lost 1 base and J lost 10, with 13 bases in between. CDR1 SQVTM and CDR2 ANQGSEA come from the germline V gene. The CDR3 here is CSVEAAGNRAFF. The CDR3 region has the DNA TGCAGCGTTGAAGCCGCAGGGAATCGAGCTTTCTTT. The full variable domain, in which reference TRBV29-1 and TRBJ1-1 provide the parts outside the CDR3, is SAVISQKPSRDICQRGTSLTIQCQVDSQVTMMFWYRQQPGQSLTLIATANQGSEATYESGFVIDKFPISRPNLTFSTLTVSNMSPEDSSIYLCSVEAAGNRAFFGQGTRLTVV.

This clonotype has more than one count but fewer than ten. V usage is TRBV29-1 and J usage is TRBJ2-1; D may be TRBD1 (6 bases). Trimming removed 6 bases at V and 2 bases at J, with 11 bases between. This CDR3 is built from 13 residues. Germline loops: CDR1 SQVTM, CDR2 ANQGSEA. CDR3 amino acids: CSVSGETYNEQFF. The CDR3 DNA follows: TGCAGCGTCTCAGGGGAGACCTACAATGAGCAGTTCTTC.

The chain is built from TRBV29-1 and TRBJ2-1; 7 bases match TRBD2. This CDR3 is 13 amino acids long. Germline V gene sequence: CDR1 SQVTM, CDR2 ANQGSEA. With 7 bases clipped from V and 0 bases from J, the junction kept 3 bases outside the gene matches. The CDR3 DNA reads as TGCAGCGCCGGGGGGACCTCCTACAATGAGCAGTTCTTC. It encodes CSAGGTSYNEQFF.

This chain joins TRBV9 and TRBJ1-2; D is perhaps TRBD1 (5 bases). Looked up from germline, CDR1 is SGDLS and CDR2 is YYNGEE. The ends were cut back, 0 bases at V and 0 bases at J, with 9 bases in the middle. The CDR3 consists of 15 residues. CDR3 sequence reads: CASSVAWDSNYGYTF. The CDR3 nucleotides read TGTGCCAGCAGCGTAGCTTGGGACTCTAACTATGGCTACACCTTC.

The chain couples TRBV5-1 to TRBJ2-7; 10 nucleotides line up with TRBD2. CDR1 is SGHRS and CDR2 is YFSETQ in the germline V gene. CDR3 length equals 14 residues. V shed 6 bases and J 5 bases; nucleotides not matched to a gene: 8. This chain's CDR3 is CASTPSGSLNEQYF. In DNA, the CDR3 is TGCGCCAGCACCCCTAGCGGGAGCTTAAACGAGCAGTACTTC.

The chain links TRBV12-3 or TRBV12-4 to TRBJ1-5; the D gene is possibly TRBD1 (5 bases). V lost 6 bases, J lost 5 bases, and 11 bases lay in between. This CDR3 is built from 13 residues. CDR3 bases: TGTGCCAGCAGCCTCGACAGTGATCAGCCCCAGCATTTT. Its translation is CASSLDSDQPQHF.

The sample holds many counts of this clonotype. CDR3 in DNA: TGCGCCACCATGGGACCCTACGAGCAGTACTTC. Translating it yields CATMGPYEQYF. V gene TRBV10-2 combines with J gene TRBJ2-7; D is tentatively TRBD1 or TRBD2 (5 bases each). Per germline, CDR1 WSHSY and CDR2 SAAADI. The CDR3 consists of 11 residues. Trimming pared 10 bases from V and 2 bases from J, leaving 9 bases between.

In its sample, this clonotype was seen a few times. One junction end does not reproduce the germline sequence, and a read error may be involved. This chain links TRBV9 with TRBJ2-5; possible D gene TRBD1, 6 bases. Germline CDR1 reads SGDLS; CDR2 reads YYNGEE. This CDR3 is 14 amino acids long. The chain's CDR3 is CASSGSQGQETQYF. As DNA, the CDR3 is TGCGCCAGCAGCGGAAGCCAGGGGCAAGAGACCCAGTACTTC.

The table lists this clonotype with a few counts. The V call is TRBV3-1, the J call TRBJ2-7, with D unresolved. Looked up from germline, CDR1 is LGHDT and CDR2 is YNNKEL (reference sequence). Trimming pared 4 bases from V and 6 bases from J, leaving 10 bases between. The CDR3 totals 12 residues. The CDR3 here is CASSPRDGEQYF. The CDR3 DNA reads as TGTGCCAGCAGCCCAAGGGATGGCGAGCAGTACTTC.

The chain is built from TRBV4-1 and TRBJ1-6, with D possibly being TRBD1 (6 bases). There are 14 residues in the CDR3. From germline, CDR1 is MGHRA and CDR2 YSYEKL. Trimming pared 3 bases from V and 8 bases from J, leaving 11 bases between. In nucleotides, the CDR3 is TGCGCCAGCAGCCAGGGGGCACTATATTCACCCCTCCACTTT. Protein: CASSQGALYSPLHF.

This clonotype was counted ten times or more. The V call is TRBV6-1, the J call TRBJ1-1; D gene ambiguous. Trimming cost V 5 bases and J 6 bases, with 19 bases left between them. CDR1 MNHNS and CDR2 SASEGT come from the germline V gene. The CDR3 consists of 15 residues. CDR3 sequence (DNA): TGTGCCAGCAGTTACCACTCGAGCACCGGTGCTGAAGCTTTCTTT. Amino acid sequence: CASSYHSSTGAEAFF.

CDR3 amino acids: CASSSEGWIGELFF. CDR3 bases: TGTGCCAGCAGTTCCGAAGGCTGGATCGGGGAGCTGTTTTTT. The gene calls are TRBV6-2 or TRBV6-3 and TRBJ2-2, with no clear D. This CDR3 region has 14 residues. Germline V gene lookup returns CDR1 MNHEY and CDR2 SVGEGT. Trimming shortened V by 4 bases and J by 7 bases, and 13 bases separated the two germline ends.

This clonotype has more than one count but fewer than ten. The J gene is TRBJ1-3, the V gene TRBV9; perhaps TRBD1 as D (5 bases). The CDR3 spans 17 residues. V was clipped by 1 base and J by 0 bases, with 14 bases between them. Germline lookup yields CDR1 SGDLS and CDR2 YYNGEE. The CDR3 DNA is TGTGCCAGCAGCGTATATGGTGGGACCAACTCTGGAAACACCATATATTTT. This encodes CASSVYGGTNSGNTIYF.

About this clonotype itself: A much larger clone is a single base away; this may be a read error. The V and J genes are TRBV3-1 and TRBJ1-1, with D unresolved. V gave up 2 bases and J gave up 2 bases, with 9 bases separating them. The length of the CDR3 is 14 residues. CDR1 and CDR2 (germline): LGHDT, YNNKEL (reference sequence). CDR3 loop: CASSQWVSNTEAFF. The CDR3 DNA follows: TGTGCCAGCAGCCAATGGGTCAGTAACACTGAAGCTTTCTTT.

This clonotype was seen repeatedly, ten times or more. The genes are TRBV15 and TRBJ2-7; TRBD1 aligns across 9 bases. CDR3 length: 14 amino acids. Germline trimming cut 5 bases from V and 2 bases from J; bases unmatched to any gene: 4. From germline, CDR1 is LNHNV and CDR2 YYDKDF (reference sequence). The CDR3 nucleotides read TGTGCCACCAGCCCCCGGGACAGGGCCTACGAGCAGTACTTC. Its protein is CATSPRDRAYEQYF.

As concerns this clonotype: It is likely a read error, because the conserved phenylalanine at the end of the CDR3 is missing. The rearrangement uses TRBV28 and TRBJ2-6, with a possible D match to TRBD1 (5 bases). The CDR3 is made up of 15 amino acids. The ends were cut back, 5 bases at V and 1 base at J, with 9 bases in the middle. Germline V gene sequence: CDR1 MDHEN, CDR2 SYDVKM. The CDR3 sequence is CASSIRVSGANVLTL. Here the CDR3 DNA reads TGTGCCAGCAGTATCAGGGTTTCTGGGGCCAACGTCCTGACTCTC.

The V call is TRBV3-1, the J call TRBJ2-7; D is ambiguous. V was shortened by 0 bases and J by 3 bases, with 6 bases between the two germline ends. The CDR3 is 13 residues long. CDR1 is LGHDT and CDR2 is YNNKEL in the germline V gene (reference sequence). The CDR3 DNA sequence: TGTGCCAGCAGCCAAGAATACTTCTACGAGCAGTACTTC. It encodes CASSQEYFYEQYF.

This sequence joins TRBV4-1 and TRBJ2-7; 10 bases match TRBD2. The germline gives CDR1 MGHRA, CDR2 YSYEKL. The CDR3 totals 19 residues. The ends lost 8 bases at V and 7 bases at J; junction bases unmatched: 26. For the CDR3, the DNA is TGCGCCAGCCTCGCGACTAGCGGGCCACCTTTTCGACCTCCGAAGGAGCAGTACTTC. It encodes CASLATSGPPFRPPKEQYF.